This TCR beta chain was sequenced for a study of cytomegalovirus exposure and HLA in healthy donors. General study findings and limits: In a later analysis, HLA-C alleles had the fewest associated TCRs, DRB1 alleles the most.

Everyone who donated was a healthy bone marrow donor. A remark on this clone: The target antigen is unknown.

The CDR3 is made up of 16 amino acids. From germline, CDR1 is SGDLS and CDR2 YYNGEE. Trimming took 0 bases from V and 7 from J; bases not matched to a gene: 8. Both 60 Vbeta primers and 13 Jbeta primers went into the PCR. Sequencing was performed with immunoSEQ multiplex PCR; in TCRdb, only in-frame clones are kept and a portion is missing. Of some 150,000 clones listed, about three fifths are singletons. V and J are TRBV9 and TRBJ2-2, with 8 bases matching TRBD1. The sequenced sample consisted of PBMCs. This TCR derives from a woman between 55 and 75 years old in good health and CMV-seropositive. The CDR3 DNA reads TGTGCCAGCAGCGTAGGGGCAGGGGGCCTCCACGGGGAGCTGTTTTTT. Protein sequence: CASSVGAGGLHGELFF.